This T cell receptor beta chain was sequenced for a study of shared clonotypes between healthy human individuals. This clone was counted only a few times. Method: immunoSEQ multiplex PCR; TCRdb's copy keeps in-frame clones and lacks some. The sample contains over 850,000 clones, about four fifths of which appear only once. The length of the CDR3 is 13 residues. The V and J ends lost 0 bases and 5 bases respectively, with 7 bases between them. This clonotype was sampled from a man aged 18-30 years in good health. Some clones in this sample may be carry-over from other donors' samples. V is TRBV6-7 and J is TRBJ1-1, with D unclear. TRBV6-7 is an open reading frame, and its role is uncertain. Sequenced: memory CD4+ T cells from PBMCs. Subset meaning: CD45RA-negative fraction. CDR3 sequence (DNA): TGTGCCAGCAGTTACTCGATGGGTACTGAAGCTTTCTTT. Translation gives CASSYSMGTEAFF.